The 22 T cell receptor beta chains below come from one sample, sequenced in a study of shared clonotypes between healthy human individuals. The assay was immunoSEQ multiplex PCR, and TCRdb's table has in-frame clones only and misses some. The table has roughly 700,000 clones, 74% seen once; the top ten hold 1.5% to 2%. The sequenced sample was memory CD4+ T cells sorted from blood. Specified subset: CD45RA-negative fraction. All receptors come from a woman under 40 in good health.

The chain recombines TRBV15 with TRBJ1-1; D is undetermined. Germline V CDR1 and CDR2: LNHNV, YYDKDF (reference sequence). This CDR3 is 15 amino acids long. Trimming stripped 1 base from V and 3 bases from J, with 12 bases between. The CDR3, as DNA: TGTGCCACCAGCAGAGTTGGGAGGTGGGACACTGAAGCTTTCTTT. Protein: CATSRVGRWDTEAFF.

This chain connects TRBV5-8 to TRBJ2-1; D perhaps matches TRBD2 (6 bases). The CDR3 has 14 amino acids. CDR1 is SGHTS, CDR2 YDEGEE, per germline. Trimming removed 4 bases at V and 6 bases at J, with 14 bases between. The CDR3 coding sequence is TGTGCCAGCAGCGAAGCGGGTCTCGGCAATGAGCAGTTCTTC. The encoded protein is CASSEAGLGNEQFF.

CDR3 bases: TGTGCCAGCAGCAAAGGTGGGGCCGCGGATTTCAATGAAAAACTGTTTTTT. Its translation: CASSKGGAADFNEKLFF. This chain links TRBV25-1 with TRBJ1-4; the D gene is possibly TRBD1 (5 bases). V lost 6 bases and J lost 5, with 22 bases in between. CDR1 and CDR2 (germline): MGHDK, SYGVNS. This CDR3 contains 17 residues.

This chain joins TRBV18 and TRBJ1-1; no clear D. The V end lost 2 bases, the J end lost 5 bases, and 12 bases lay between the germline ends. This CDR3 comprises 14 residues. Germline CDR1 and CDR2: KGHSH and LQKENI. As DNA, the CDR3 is TGTGCCAGCTCACCATTAGAGAAAGAGACTGAAGCTTTCTTT. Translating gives CASSPLEKETEAFF.

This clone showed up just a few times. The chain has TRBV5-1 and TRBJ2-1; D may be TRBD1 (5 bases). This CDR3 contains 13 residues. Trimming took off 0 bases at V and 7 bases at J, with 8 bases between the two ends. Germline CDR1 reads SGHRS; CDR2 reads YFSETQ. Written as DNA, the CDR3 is TGCGCCAGCAGCTTGGTACAGGCAAATGAGCAGTTCTTC. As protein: CASSLVQANEQFF.

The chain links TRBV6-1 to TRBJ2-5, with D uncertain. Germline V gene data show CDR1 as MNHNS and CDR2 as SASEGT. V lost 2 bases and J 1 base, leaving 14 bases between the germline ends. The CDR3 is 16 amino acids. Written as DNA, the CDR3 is TGTGCCAGCAGTGAAATGGCGAATGGCGTCCAAGAGACCCAGTACTTC. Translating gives CASSEMANGVQETQYF.

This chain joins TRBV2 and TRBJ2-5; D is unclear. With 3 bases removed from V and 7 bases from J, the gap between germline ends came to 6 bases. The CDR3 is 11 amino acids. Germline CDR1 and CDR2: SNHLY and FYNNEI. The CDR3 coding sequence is TGTGCCAGCAGTGAGGAATGGACCCAGTACTTC. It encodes CASSEEWTQYF.

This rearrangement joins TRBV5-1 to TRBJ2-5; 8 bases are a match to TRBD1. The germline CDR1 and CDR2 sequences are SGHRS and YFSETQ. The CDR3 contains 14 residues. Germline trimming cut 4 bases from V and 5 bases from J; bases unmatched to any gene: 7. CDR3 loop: CASSRERQGETQYF. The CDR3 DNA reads TGCGCCAGCAGCCGAGAACGACAGGGGGAGACCCAGTACTTC. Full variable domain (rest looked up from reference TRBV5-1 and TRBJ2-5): KAGVTQTPRYLIKTRGQQVTLSCSPISGHRSVSWYQQTPGQGLQFLFEYFSETQRNKGNFPGRFSGRQFSNSRSEMNVSTLELGDSALYLCASSRERQGETQYFGPGTRLLVL.

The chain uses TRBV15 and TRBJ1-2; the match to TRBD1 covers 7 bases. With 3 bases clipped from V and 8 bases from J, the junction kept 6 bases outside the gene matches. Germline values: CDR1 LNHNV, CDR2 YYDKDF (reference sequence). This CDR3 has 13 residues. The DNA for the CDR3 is TGTGCCACCAGCAGTACTACAGGGGCCGGCTACACCTTC. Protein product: CATSSTTGAGYTF.

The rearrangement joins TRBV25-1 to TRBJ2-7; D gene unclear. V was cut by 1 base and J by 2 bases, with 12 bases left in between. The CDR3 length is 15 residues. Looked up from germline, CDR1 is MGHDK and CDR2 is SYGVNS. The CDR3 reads CASSESGVLTYEQYF. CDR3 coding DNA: TGTGCCAGCAGTGAATCAGGAGTATTGACCTACGAGCAGTACTTC.

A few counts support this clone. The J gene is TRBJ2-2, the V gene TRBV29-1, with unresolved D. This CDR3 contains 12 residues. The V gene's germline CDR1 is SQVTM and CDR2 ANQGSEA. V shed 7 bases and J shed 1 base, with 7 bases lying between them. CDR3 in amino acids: CSALKNTGELFF. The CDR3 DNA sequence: TGCAGCGCCCTAAAGAACACCGGGGAGCTGTTTTTT.

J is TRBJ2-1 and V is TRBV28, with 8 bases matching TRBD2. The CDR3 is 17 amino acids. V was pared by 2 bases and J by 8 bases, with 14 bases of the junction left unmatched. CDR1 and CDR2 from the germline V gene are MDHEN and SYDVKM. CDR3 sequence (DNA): TGTGCCAGCAGTTTAGCGGGAGGCCCTCAGAGGAAGCATGAGCAGTTCTTC. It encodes CASSLAGGPQRKHEQFF.

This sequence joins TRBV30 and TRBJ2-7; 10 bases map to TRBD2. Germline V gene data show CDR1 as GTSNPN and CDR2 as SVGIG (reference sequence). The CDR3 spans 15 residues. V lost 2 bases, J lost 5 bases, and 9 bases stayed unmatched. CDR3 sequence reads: CAWSSSGRTKHEQYF. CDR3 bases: TGTGCCTGGAGTAGTAGCGGGAGGACGAAACACGAGCAGTACTTC. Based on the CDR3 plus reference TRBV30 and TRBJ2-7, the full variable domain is SQTIHQWPATLVQPVGSPLSLECTVEGTSNPNLYWYRQAAGRGLQLLFYSVGIGQISSEVPQNLSASRPQDRQFILSSKKLLLSDSGFYLCAWSSSGRTKHEQYFGPGTRLTVT.

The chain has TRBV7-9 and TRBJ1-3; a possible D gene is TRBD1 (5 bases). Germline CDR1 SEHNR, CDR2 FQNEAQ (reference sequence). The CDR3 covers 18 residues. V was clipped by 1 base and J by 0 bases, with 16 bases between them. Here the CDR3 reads CASSLGFGGDYSGNTIYF. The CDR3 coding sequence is TGTGCCAGCAGCTTAGGGTTCGGGGGAGATTACTCTGGAAACACCATATATTTT.

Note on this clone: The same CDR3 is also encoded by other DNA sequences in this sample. Here the CDR3 DNA reads TGCGCCAGCAGATCGACAGAACAAGAGACCCAGTACTTC. Translated: CASRSTEQETQYF. The genes are TRBV5-1 and TRBJ2-5; D possibly corresponds to TRBD1 (5 bases). Trimming left V 5 bases short and J 2 bases short, with 10 bases between. The CDR3 is made up of 13 amino acids. Germline loops: CDR1 SGHRS, CDR2 YFSETQ.

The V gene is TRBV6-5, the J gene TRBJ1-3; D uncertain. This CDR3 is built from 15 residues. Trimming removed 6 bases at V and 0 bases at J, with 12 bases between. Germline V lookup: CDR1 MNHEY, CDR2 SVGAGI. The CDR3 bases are TGTGCCAGCAGGAAGGGCCCAATCTCTGGAAACACCATATATTTT. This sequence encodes CASRKGPISGNTIYF.

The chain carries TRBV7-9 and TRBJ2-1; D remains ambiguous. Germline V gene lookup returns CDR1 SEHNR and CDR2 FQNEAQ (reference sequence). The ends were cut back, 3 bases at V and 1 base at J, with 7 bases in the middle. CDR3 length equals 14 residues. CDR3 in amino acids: CASSLTASYNEQFF. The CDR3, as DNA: TGTGCCAGCAGCTTGACGGCATCCTACAATGAGCAGTTCTTC.

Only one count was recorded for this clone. CDR3 in DNA: TGTGCCAGCCTCTCTTATCAGGGGGGCGAGCAGTACTTC. Protein product: CASLSYQGGEQYF. V gene TRBV2 combines with J gene TRBJ2-7; tentative D call: TRBD1 (7 bases). The V and J ends lost 8 bases and 6 bases respectively, with 17 bases between them. In germline, CDR1 is SNHLY, CDR2 FYNNEI. CDR3 size: 13 residues.

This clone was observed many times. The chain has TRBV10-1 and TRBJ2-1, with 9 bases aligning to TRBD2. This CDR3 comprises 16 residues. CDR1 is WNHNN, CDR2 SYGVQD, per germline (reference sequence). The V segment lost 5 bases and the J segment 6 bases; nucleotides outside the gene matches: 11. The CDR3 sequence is CASSSRRLAGSNEQFF. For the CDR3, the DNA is TGCGCCAGCAGTTCTAGGCGGCTAGCGGGATCCAATGAGCAGTTCTTC.

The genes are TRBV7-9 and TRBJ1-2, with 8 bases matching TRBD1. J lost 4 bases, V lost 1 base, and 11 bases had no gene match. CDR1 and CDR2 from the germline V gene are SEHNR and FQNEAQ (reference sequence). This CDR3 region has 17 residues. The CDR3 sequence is CASSLESGRGRAYGYTF. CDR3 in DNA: TGTGCCAGCAGCTTAGAAAGCGGCAGGGGGCGCGCCTATGGCTACACCTTC.

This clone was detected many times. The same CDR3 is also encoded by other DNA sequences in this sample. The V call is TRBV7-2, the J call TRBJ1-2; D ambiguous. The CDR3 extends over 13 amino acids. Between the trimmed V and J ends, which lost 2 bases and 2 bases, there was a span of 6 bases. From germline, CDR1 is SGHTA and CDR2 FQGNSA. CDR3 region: CASSLRANYGYTF. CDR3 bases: TGTGCCAGCAGCTTACGGGCGAACTATGGCTACACCTTC.

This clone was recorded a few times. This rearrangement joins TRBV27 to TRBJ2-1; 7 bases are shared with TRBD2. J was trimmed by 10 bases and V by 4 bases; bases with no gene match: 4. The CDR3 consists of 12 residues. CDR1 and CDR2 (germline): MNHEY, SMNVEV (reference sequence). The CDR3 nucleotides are TGTGCCAGCAGTTCCCCGACTAGCGAGCAGTTCTTC. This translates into CASSSPTSEQFF.